The present entry profiles one T cell receptor beta chain with its context. This entry belongs to a study of shared clonotypes between healthy human individuals. Study-level background: Per-donor plates numbered three CD4 naive, three CD4 memory, two CD8 naive and one CD8 memory.

Assay: immunoSEQ multiplex PCR; the TCRdb copy retains only in-frame clones and omits some. This sample has about 1.9 million clones, with around 93% found just once. Naive CD8 cells lacked CD45RO and underwent positive selection for CCR7, leaving out terminally differentiated effector memory CD45RA+ cells. The CDR3 extends over 12 amino acids. In germline, CDR1 is SGHAT, CDR2 FQNNGV. Trimming at V came to 0 bases and at J to 16 bases, leaving 1 base not matched to a gene. The specimen was naive CD8+ T cells from PBMCs. This receptor was identified in a man aged 18 to 29 in good health. Some clones in this sample may be carry-over from other donors' samples. This chain connects TRBV11-2 to TRBJ1-6; 9 bases match TRBD1. The CDR3 nucleotides are TGTGCCAGCAGCTTAGAGGGACAGGGACTCCACTTT. Translation gives CASSLEGQGLHF.